This is a list of T cell receptor beta chains from one sample in a study of T-cell reconstitution after alpha-beta-depleted transplantation in children. TCRdb ran MiXCR on the PCR reads and lists one entry per CDR3 protein. This sample has about 230,000 distinct CDR3 sequences; 9.7% occur once, and the top ten carry roughly 5.1%. The sequences come from PBMCs from the stem cell graft donor, collected from the stem cell graft. The receptors here all came from a human donor who donated a stem cell graft to a child with SCID. CDR3s leave out the opening cysteine and the closing phenylalanine or tryptophan. Fields, in order: V gene, D gene, CDR3 protein. A D gene is named only where the DNA matches it firmly.

TRBV5-1	TRBD2	ASSLGEGRNEQF
TRBV24-1	NA	ATGGKNTGELF
TRBV5-1	NA	ASRISGTTTYEQY
TRBV6-5	NA	ASSYSSGSPTDTQY
TRBV5-1	NA	ASSLGSGKLTDTQY
TRBV7-9	NA	ASSPGRAGEKLF
TRBV29-1	NA	SVEKERGPYNYGYT
TRBV10-2	NA	ASSEPGAGVGAF
TRBV7-4	TRBD2	ASSLDSPLAGGEQY
TRBV2	TRBD1	ASSGTGGWQPQH
TRBV20-1	NA	SARRLVGGTDTQY
TRBV12-3/TRBV12-4	TRBD2	ASSFGGGAGGTGELF
TRBV18	TRBD1	ASSPTGTGNEQF
TRBV7-8	NA	ASSLVAPPGETQY
TRBV7-9	NA	ASSLMYNEQF
TRBV25-1	TRBD2	ASSSLPGTRWGETQY
TRBV4-1	NA	ASSPPGGNTIY
TRBV18	NA	ASSPGGADTDTQY
TRBV7-2	TRBD1	ASSPDRGDEKLF
TRBV7-2	NA	ASSLGYRGGEKLF
TRBV7-9	NA	ASVVGYEQY
TRBV29-1	NA	SVAHDRAAPRNTEAF
TRBV5-1	NA	ASRPQGTRSYNEQF
TRBV6-5	TRBD1	ASSRGQEIGTEAF
TRBV6-2/TRBV6-3	TRBD2	ASTYGVAGAYEQY
TRBV20-1	TRBD2	SAPRTRPSSYNEQF
TRBV20-1	NA	RAGVRDTEAF
TRBV7-6	NA	ASSLVEGGYNSPLH
TRBV20-1	TRBD2	SARLAGIYNEQF
TRBV5-1	NA	ASSLGTPNGQY
TRBV20-1	TRBD1	SANPGQGHSYEQY
TRBV20-1	NA	SARRLNYGYT
TRBV6-5	NA	ASSYLTGETQY
TRBV5-1	NA	ATTRLGATGELF
TRBV5-6	TRBD2	ASSLTGEGGSSYEQY
TRBV20-1	TRBD1	SAYRQGDYEQY
TRBV29-1	TRBD2	SVELAGKYQETQY
TRBV9	NA	ASSVGAKGVEQF
TRBV20-1	NA	SARDPRAGELF
TRBV12-3/TRBV12-4	TRBD1	ASSPQGGVGSPLH